This T cell receptor (beta chain) was sequenced during a study of shared clonotypes between healthy human individuals. Study-wide results and limits: The rarefaction results pointed to incomplete sorted-subset sequencing despite large depth. Sampling covered blood only; tissue repertoires likely differ. Generally, estimated richness proved larger in naive subsets than it did in memory subsets.

With 6 bases removed from V and 6 bases from J, the gap between germline ends came to 17 bases. The germline V gene encodes CDR1 SNHLY and CDR2 FYNNEI. The CDR3 runs to 15 residues. For this clone: Its cognate antigen is unknown.

Caucasian adults residing in Nashville, Tennessee made up all the donors. Using immunoSEQ multiplex PCR, the repertoire was profiled, and TCRdb retains in-frame clones only, with some absent. The profile covers about 2.4 million clones, with 90% to 95% appearing a single time and 0.36% taken by the ten largest. The sequence came from a man aged 18 to 30 in good health. Some clones in this sample may be carry-over from other donors' samples. Sequencing was done on a sample of naive CD4+ T cells from PBMCs. Stated subset: CD45RA+ positively selected. The rearrangement uses TRBV2 and TRBJ2-2; D possibly corresponds to TRBD2 (6 bases). The CDR3 bases are TGTGCCAGCAGACCCGGGACTCGGCGGTCCGGGGAGCTGTTTTTT. As protein: CASRPGTRRSGELFF. Looking up the rest from reference TRBV2 and TRBJ2-2 gives the full variable domain: EPEVTQTPSHQVTQMGQEVILRCVPISNHLYFYWYRQILGQKVEFLVSFYNNEISEKSEIFDDQFSVERPDGSNFTLKIRSTKLEDSAMYFCASRPGTRRSGELFFGEGSRLTVL.